One sample yielded the 14 T cell receptor beta chains listed below, sequenced in a study of Ad26.COV2.S vaccination and SARS-CoV-2 variants (dated by TCRdb to 2020 to 2022). Taken with the paper, the label for treatment or condition translates to: some 19 received Ad26.COV2.S at low or high dose, single or two shots; 5 received placebo; per-sample allocation not given. For vaccine and placebo recipients, repertoires were sequenced using samples collected on day 63 after the first injection. Library preparation used the immunoSEQ multiplex PCR assay. This is the immuneACCESS table as TCRdb keeps it, with only in-frame sequences that have V and J called. A part of the clones is gone; compared with another copy, unresolved V genes explain less than half, and the rest is unexplained. This sample has 300,000 to 400,000 clones in its table, and around 86% of those were observed once. The leading ten clones occupy roughly 3.1% of the sample.

The specimen comprised peripheral blood, sampled in a trial of Ad26.COV2.S vaccine versus placebo. These receptors were collected from a person between 18 and 65 years old who received the Ad26.COV2.S COVID-19 vaccine or a placebo.

The chain recombines TRBV27 with TRBJ1-2, with 8 positions matching TRBD1. The CDR3 loop spans 14 amino acids. The V segment lost 5 bases and the J segment 0 bases; nucleotides outside the gene matches: 2. Germline V lookup: CDR1 MNHEY, CDR2 SMNVEV (reference sequence). The CDR3 loop reads CASSPDRANYGYTF. The CDR3 DNA follows: TGTGCCAGCAGTCCGGACAGGGCTAACTATGGCTACACCTTC.

This clone was detected a few times. CDR3 protein: CASSLTGDGYTF. CDR3 DNA sequence: TGTGCCAGCAGTCTGACAGGGGATGGCTACACCTTC. The V and J genes are TRBV12-3 or TRBV12-4 and TRBJ1-2; 8 bases agree with TRBD1. The CDR3 runs 12 residues. The trim removed 5 bases at V and 6 bases at J, leaving 2 bases unmatched.

This rearrangement joins TRBV11-2 to TRBJ2-5; 11 bases align to TRBD2. The CDR3 spans 12 residues. Trimming took 4 bases from V and 14 from J; bases not matched to a gene: 6. The germline gives CDR1 SGHAT, CDR2 FQNNGV. The CDR3 loop is CASSSAGTSGYF. The CDR3, as DNA: TGTGCCAGCAGCTCCGCCGGGACTAGCGGATACTTC.

This clone was counted between two and nine times. This chain joins TRBV5-4 and TRBJ2-5, with TRBD2 identical over 15 bases. After removal of 4 bases from V and 5 bases from J, the junction contained 12 bases not matched to a gene. The CDR3 runs to 18 residues. The germline gives CDR1 SGHNT, CDR2 YYREEE (reference sequence). The CDR3 sequence is CASSPRRTSGGAPETQYF. The CDR3 coding sequence is TGTGCCAGCAGCCCACGACGGACTAGCGGGGGGGCCCCGGAGACCCAGTACTTC.

This clone was counted a few times. The rearrangement joins TRBV4-1 to TRBJ1-2, with TRBD1 matching over 8 bases. The junction had 7 bases not matched to a gene; V was cut back by 0 bases and J by 7 bases. The germline CDR1 and CDR2 sequences are MGHRA and YSYEKL. This CDR3 is built from 15 residues. The CDR3 loop reads CASSQEPRGQGGYTF. The CDR3 DNA is TGCGCCAGCAGCCAAGAACCCAGGGGGCAAGGTGGCTACACCTTC.

The chain uses TRBV11-2 and TRBJ2-7; 11 positions match TRBD1. Germline trimming cut 0 bases from V and 6 bases from J; bases unmatched to any gene: 1. The CDR3 consists of 14 residues. CDR1 and CDR2 (germline): SGHAT, FQNNGV. In DNA form, the CDR3 reads TGTGCCAGCAGCTTAGAGGGACAGGGGGGCGAGCAGTACTTC. Amino acid sequence: CASSLEGQGGEQYF.

This clone was observed a few times. In nucleotides, the CDR3 is TGTGCCAGCAGCGATCAGGGGATGAACTATGGCTACACCTTC. The encoded protein is CASSDQGMNYGYTF. The rearrangement uses TRBV7-9 and TRBJ1-2; a weak D match, TRBD1 (6 bases). Germline-derived CDR1 and CDR2 are SEHNR and FQNEAQ (reference sequence). This CDR3 contains 14 residues. Trimming pared 5 bases from V and 2 bases from J, leaving 12 bases between.

The chain links TRBV2 to TRBJ1-2; 7 positions agree with TRBD1. Germline CDR1 SNHLY, CDR2 FYNNEI. The CDR3 extends over 15 amino acids. J lost 4 bases, V lost 6 bases, and 11 bases had no gene match. The DNA of the CDR3 is TGTGCCAGCAGCATCAAGCAGGGGGAGGGCTATGGCTACACCTTC. Protein: CASSIKQGEGYGYTF.

This chain connects TRBV27 to TRBJ1-5; TRBD1 aligns across 7 bases. The length of the CDR3 is 16 residues. V gave up 6 bases and J gave up 0 bases; unmatched junction bases: 8. The germline gives CDR1 MNHEY, CDR2 SMNVEV (reference sequence). The CDR3 DNA follows: TGTGCCAGCAGACGTATGGGGACAGATAGCAATCAGCCCCAGCATTTT. The encoded protein is CASRRMGTDSNQPQHF.

J is TRBJ1-1 and V is TRBV7-9, with D hard to call. Germline V lookup: CDR1 SEHNR, CDR2 FQNEAQ (reference sequence). V was cut by 1 base and J by 8 bases, with 11 bases left in between. This CDR3 has 13 amino acids. CDR3 region: CASSLDVQREAFF. The DNA of the CDR3 is TGTGCCAGCAGCTTAGATGTCCAGCGAGAAGCTTTCTTT. Full variable domain (outside the CDR3, taken from reference TRBV7-9 and TRBJ1-1): DTGVSQNPRHKITKRGQNVTFRCDPISEHNRLYWYRQTLGQGPEFLTYFQNEAQLEKSRLLSDRFSAERPKGSFSTLEIQRTEQGDSAMYLCASSLDVQREAFFGQGTRLTVV.

CDR3 nucleotide sequence: TGTGCCAGCAGTTCCGGGACCACCCTTCGGGGGGAGCTGTTTTTT. It is translated as CASSSGTTLRGELFF. The J gene is TRBJ2-2, the V gene TRBV27; TRBD1 or TRBD2 may be the D gene (5 bases each). Germline-derived CDR1 and CDR2 are MNHEY and SMNVEV (reference sequence). V lost 4 bases and J 8 bases, leaving 17 bases between the germline ends. The CDR3 has 15 residues.

This chain uses TRBV6-5 with TRBJ1-4; no firm D call. The CDR3 has 14 residues. Per germline, CDR1 MNHEY and CDR2 SVGAGI. The V end lost 8 bases, the J end lost 0 bases, and 10 bases lay between the germline ends. CDR3 DNA sequence: TGTGCCAGCCTAGGGTATGCAACTAATGAAAAACTGTTTTTT. Its translation is CASLGYATNEKLFF.

J is TRBJ1-2 and V is TRBV4-2, with TRBD1 identical over 7 bases. J was trimmed by 2 bases and V by 4 bases; bases with no gene match: 4. CDR3 size: 14 residues. Germline CDR1 is LGHNA and CDR2 is YNFKEQ. CDR3 coding DNA: TGTGCCAGCAGCCCCGAACAGGGGAACTATGGCTACACCTTC. Translating it yields CASSPEQGNYGYTF.

The CDR3 loop reads CASSHPGLAGDEQFF. CDR3 coding DNA: TGCGCCAGCAGTCATCCGGGACTAGCGGGGGATGAGCAGTTCTTC. The chain joins TRBV5-1 to TRBJ2-1, with TRBD2 identical over 14 bases. The CDR3 spans 15 residues. Trimming removed 5 bases from V and 8 bases from J; junction bases left unmatched: 6. Germline CDR1 SGHRS, CDR2 YFSETQ.